These 17 T cell receptor beta chains originate from one sample sequenced in a study of cytomegalovirus exposure and HLA in healthy donors. With 60 Vbeta and 13 Jbeta primers, the PCR was carried out. Method: immunoSEQ multiplex PCR; TCRdb's copy keeps in-frame clones and lacks some. The data hold roughly 68,000 clones, with under 80% observed a single time. Sequences were obtained from PBMCs. These receptors all come from a male donor in good health and CMV-seropositive.

Of note for this clone: Mismatch with germline at one junction end may stem from a read error. V usage is TRBV7-9 and J usage is TRBJ2-7; D uncertain. Germline V gene lookup returns CDR1 SEHNR and CDR2 FQNEAQ (reference sequence). The CDR3 is 12 residues long. CDR3 coding DNA: TGTTCCAGCAGCTTGAGCTCCTACGAGCAGTACTTC. This encodes CSSSLSSYEQYF. Variable domain in full (rest from reference TRBV7-9 and TRBJ2-7): DTGVSQNPRHKITKRGQNVTFRCDPISEHNRLYWYRQTLGQGPEFLTYFQNEAQLEKSRLLSDRFSAERPKGSFSTLEIQRTEQGDSAMYLCSSSLSSYEQYFGPGTRLTVT.

The chain has TRBV5-5 and TRBJ1-1; D is uncertain. Per germline, CDR1 SGHKS and CDR2 YYEKEE (reference sequence). The CDR3 is 12 amino acids. Trimming removed 2 bases at V and 8 bases at J, with 10 bases between. CDR3 protein: CASSFSGPEAFF. Written as DNA, the CDR3 is TGTGCCAGCAGCTTTTCGGGTCCCGAAGCTTTCTTT. Full variable domain (remainder filled in from reference TRBV5-5 and TRBJ1-1): DAGVTQSPTHLIKTRGQQVTLRCSPISGHKSVSWYQQVLGQGPQFIFQYYEKEERGRGNFPDRFSARQFPNYSSELNVNALLLGDSALYLCASSFSGPEAFFGQGTRLTVV.

The gene calls are TRBV19 and TRBJ1-2; D perhaps matches TRBD1 (6 bases). V dropped 3 bases and J dropped 1 base, with 15 bases sitting between them. This CDR3 is 16 amino acids long. Germline lookup yields CDR1 LNHDA and CDR2 SQIVND (reference sequence). CDR3 loop: CASSINLGTINYGYTF. Written as DNA, the CDR3 is TGTGCCAGTAGTATCAACCTGGGGACAATTAACTATGGCTACACCTTC. Filled out from reference TRBV19 and TRBJ1-2, the complete variable domain reads DGGITQSPKYLFRKEGQNVTLSCEQNLNHDAMYWYRQDPGQGLRLIYYSQIVNDFQKGDIAEGYSVSREKKESFPLTVTSAQKNPTAFYLCASSINLGTINYGYTFGSGTRLTVV.

V gene TRBV2 combines with J gene TRBJ1-1, with D perhaps matching TRBD1 (5 bases). CDR1 is SNHLY, CDR2 FYNNEI, per germline. The CDR3 covers 15 residues. V lost 3 bases, J lost 3 bases, and 14 bases lay in between. This CDR3 is CASSDGGFGDTEAFF. In DNA form, the CDR3 reads TGTGCCAGCAGTGATGGGGGGTTTGGGGACACTGAAGCTTTCTTT.

V is TRBV2 and J is TRBJ2-5; 11 bases agree with TRBD1. The CDR3 totals 18 residues. The junction had 15 bases not matched to a gene; V was cut back by 5 bases and J by 4 bases. Germline V gives CDR1 SNHLY, CDR2 FYNNEI. CDR3 residues: CASSLGGPGTGGGETQYF. CDR3 nucleotide sequence: TGTGCCAGCAGTTTAGGGGGTCCCGGGACAGGGGGAGGAGAGACCCAGTACTTC. Supplemented by reference TRBV2 and TRBJ2-5, the full variable domain reads EPEVTQTPSHQVTQMGQEVILRCVPISNHLYFYWYRQILGQKVEFLVSFYNNEISEKSEIFDDQFSVERPDGSNFTLKIRSTKLEDSAMYFCASSLGGPGTGGGETQYFGPGTRLLVL.

The chain is built from TRBV10-3 and TRBJ1-6; D gene unclear. Trimming took 0 bases from V and 10 from J, leaving 16 bases between them. Germline loops: CDR1 ENHRY, CDR2 SYGVKD. The CDR3 runs to 16 residues. This CDR3 is CAISESKSGSGSPLHF. The CDR3 DNA follows: TGTGCCATCAGTGAGTCGAAGTCGGGGTCGGGCTCACCCCTCCACTTT.

This chain links TRBV4-2 with TRBJ2-7, with 8 bases fitting TRBD1. Trimming removed 0 bases from V and 2 bases from J; junction bases left unmatched: 3. The germline gives CDR1 LGHNA, CDR2 YNFKEQ. CDR3 length: 15 residues. In DNA form, the CDR3 reads TGTGCCAGCAGCCAAGATCAGGGGGCGGCCTACGAGCAGTACTTC. It specifies CASSQDQGAAYEQYF.

The CDR3 DNA reads TGTGCCAGCAGCACGACCGGGATCTATGGCTACACCTTC. This sequence encodes CASSTTGIYGYTF. The V call is TRBV7-2, the J call TRBJ1-2; D is undetermined. In germline, CDR1 is SGHTA, CDR2 FQGNSA. CDR3 length: 13 amino acids. V gave up 5 bases and J gave up 4 bases, with 11 bases separating them. Full variable domain (outside the CDR3, taken from reference TRBV7-2 and TRBJ1-2): GAGVSQSPSNKVTEKGKDVELRCDPISGHTALYWYRQSLGQGLEFLIYFQGNSAPDKSGLPSDRFSAERTGGSVSTLTIQRTQQEDSAVYLCASSTTGIYGYTFGSGTRLTVV.

This clone was detected a few times. The chain joins TRBV27 to TRBJ2-1; 8 nucleotides match TRBD2. After removal of 6 bases from V and 0 bases from J, the junction contained 4 bases not matched to a gene. The CDR3 sequence is 15 residues long. The germline V gene encodes CDR1 MNHEY and CDR2 SMNVEV (reference sequence). The CDR3: CASSLAGSSYNEQFF. CDR3 nucleotides: TGTGCCAGCAGCTTAGCGGGGAGCTCCTACAATGAGCAGTTCTTC.

This chain connects TRBV7-2 to TRBJ2-1; D perhaps matches TRBD2 (5 bases). Germline lookup yields CDR1 SGHTA and CDR2 FQGNSA. Trimming pared 5 bases from V and 2 bases from J, leaving 16 bases between. CDR3 size: 16 residues. CDR3 region: CASSPRTSVTYNEQFF. In DNA, the CDR3 is TGTGCCAGCAGCCCCCGCACTAGTGTTACCTACAATGAGCAGTTCTTC.

J is TRBJ2-5 and V is TRBV9; 13 bases are a match to TRBD2. The J call may be wrong; the DNA end is better matched by TRBJ2-7. The CDR3 totals 14 residues. In germline, CDR1 is SGDLS, CDR2 YYNGEE. CDR3 in DNA: TGTGCCAGCAGCATCACTAGCGGGGGGGCCGAGCAGTACTTC. As protein: CASSITSGGAEQYF.

This clone was found a few times. The rearrangement joins TRBV19 to TRBJ1-1, with a possible D match to TRBD1 (6 bases). CDR1 and CDR2 (germline): LNHDA, SQIVND (reference sequence). This CDR3 is 12 amino acids long. V lost 6 bases and J lost 3, with 8 bases in between. The CDR3, as DNA: TGTGCCAGTAGCCACAGGGACACTGAAGCTTTCTTT. Its translation: CASSHRDTEAFF.

V and J are TRBV19 and TRBJ1-5; 9 bases fit TRBD1. Losses at the gene ends were 5 bases for V and 3 bases for J; bases not matched to a gene: 5. Germline assignment: CDR1 LNHDA and CDR2 SQIVND (reference sequence). The CDR3 consists of 15 residues. DNA of the CDR3: TGTGCCAGTAGTTCCGGGACAGGGTACAATCAGCCCCAGCATTTT. Protein: CASSSGTGYNQPQHF. Based on the CDR3 plus reference TRBV19 and TRBJ1-5, the full variable domain is DGGITQSPKYLFRKEGQNVTLSCEQNLNHDAMYWYRQDPGQGLRLIYYSQIVNDFQKGDIAEGYSVSREKKESFPLTVTSAQKNPTAFYLCASSSGTGYNQPQHFGDGTRLSIL.

J is TRBJ1-2 and V is TRBV5-1; TRBD1 matches at 8 bases. V was pared by 3 bases and J by 0 bases, with 13 bases of the junction left unmatched. CDR1 is SGHRS, CDR2 YFSETQ, per germline. This CDR3 is 18 amino acids long. This CDR3 is CASSYDTGGRLANYGYTF. The DNA for the CDR3 is TGCGCCAGCAGCTACGATACAGGGGGTAGATTAGCTAACTATGGCTACACCTTC.

The J gene is TRBJ2-7, the V gene TRBV7-3; 12 bases map to TRBD2. The CDR3 is made up of 15 amino acids. V gave up 4 bases and J gave up 3 bases; unmatched junction bases: 4. The germline V gene has CDR1 SGHTA and CDR2 FQGTGA. This CDR3 is CASSSGTSGFYEQYF. DNA for the CDR3: TGTGCCAGCAGCTCGGGGACTAGCGGGTTCTACGAGCAGTACTTC.

The chain uses TRBV18 and TRBJ1-3, with unresolved D. CDR3 size: 16 residues. Per germline, CDR1 KGHSH and CDR2 LQKENI. V lost 8 bases to trimming and J lost 0 bases, with 17 bases between them. The CDR3 loop reads CASPPRPSVSGNTIYF. The CDR3 bases are TGTGCCAGCCCTCCGAGGCCCAGTGTCTCTGGAAACACCATATATTTT.

The chain has TRBV1 and TRBJ1-2; the table's D gene call, TRBD1, was not cross checked with the DNA. TRBV1 is annotated as a pseudogene. This CDR3 contains 15 residues. CDR3 DNA sequence: TGCACCAGCAGCCAACGGGGGACAGGGACGGGTGGCTACACCTTC. It codes for CTSSQRGTGTGGYTF.